The clone carrying this T cell receptor (beta chain) was seen at least ten times. The antigen is undetermined. The data derive from a study of T cells after yellow fever vaccination. In TCRdb, the 5' RACE reads were re-called with MiXCR into one record per CDR3 protein. This sample yields 70,000 or so distinct CDR3 sequences, of which 5.5% to 7.5% are seen a single time; 2.2% belongs to the top ten. The germline CDR1 and CDR2 sequences are SEHNR and FQNEAQ (reference sequence). Unmatched junction bases numbered 4, after V lost 5 bases and J lost 3 bases. This CDR3 spans 14 amino acids. Study conclusions and caveats: Most primary-vaccination clones reappeared after the booster (about 97% CD4, around 88% CD8).

The sample was CD4+ T cells sorted from PBMCs, taken roughly 15 days after the first yellow fever vaccination. This sequence was found in a man between 18 and 35 years old who received the YFV17D yellow fever vaccine. The chain employs TRBV7-9 and TRBJ1-5; TRBD1 aligns across 7 bases. CDR3 coding DNA: TGTGCCAGCAGCCCGGACAGGTTCAATCAGCCCCAGCATTTT. Amino acid sequence: CASSPDRFNQPQHF.